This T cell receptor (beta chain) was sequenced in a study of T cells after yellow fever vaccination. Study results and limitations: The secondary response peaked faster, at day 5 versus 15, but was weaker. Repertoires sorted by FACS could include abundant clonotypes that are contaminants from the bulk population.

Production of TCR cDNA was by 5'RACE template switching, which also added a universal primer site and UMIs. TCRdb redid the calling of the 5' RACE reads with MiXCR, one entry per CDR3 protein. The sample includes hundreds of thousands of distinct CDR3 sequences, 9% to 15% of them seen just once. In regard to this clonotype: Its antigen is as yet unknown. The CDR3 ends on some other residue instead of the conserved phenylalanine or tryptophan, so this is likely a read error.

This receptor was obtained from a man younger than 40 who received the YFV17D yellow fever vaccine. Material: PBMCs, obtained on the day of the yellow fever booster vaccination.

The CDR3 nucleotides read TGCAGTGCTAGAGATCTCCTGCCCCCCCCGGACAGGGGATCCACAGATACGCAGTATTAT. It yields the protein CSARDLLPPPDRGSTDTQYY. This rearrangement joins TRBV20-1 to TRBJ2-3; TRBD1 aligns across 9 bases. Germline CDR1 is DFQATT and CDR2 is SNEGSKA (reference sequence). Trimming cost V 0 bases and J 2 bases; bases outside gene matches: 18. This CDR3 contains 20 residues.